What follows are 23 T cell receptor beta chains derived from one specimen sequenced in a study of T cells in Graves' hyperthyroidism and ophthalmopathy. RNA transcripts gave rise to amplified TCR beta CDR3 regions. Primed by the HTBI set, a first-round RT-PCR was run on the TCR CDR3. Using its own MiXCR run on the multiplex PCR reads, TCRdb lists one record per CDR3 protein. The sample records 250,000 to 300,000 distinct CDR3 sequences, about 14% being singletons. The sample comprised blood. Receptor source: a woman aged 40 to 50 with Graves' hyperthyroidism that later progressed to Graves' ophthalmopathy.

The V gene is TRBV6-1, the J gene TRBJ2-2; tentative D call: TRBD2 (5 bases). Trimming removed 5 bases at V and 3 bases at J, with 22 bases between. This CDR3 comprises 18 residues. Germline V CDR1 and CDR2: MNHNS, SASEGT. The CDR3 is CASSYAPGHGRDTGELFF. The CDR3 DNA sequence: TGTGCCAGCAGTTACGCGCCAGGCCACGGGCGGGACACCGGGGAGCTGTTTTTT.

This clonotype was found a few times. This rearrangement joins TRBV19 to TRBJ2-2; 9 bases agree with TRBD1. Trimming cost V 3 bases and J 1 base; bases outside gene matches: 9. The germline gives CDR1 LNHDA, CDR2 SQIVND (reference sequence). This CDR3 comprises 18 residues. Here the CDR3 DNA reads TGTGCCAGTAGTATGAATAATAGGGGACAGGGGAACACCGGGGAGCTGTTTTTT. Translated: CASSMNNRGQGNTGELFF.

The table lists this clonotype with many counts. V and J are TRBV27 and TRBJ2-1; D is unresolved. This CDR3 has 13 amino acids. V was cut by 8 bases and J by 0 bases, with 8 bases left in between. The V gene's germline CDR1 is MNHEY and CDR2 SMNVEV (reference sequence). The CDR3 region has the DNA TGTGCCAGCCAGGTGAGCTCCTACAATGAGCAGTTCTTC. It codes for CASQVSSYNEQFF.

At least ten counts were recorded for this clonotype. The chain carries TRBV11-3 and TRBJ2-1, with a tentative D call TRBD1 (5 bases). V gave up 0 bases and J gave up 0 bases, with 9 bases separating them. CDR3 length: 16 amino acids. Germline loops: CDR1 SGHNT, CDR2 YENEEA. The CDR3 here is CASSLDRAPSYNEQFF. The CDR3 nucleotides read TGTGCCAGCAGCTTAGACAGGGCCCCCTCCTACAATGAGCAGTTCTTC.

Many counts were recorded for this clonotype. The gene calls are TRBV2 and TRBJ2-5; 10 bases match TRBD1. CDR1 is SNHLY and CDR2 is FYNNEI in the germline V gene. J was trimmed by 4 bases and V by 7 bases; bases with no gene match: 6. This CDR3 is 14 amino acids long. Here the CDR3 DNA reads TGTGCCAGCAAAGCCGGGACAGGGGCAGAGACCCAGTACTTC. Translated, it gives CASKAGTGAETQYF.

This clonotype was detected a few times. In nucleotides, the CDR3 is TGCAGTGCTAGTCGGCAGAACTATGGCTACACCTTC. Protein product: CSASRQNYGYTF. The V gene is TRBV20-1, the J gene TRBJ1-2, with D unclear. The CDR3 is made up of 12 amino acids. In germline, CDR1 is DFQATT, CDR2 SNEGSKA (reference sequence). V was trimmed by 3 bases and J by 2 bases, leaving 7 bases between them.

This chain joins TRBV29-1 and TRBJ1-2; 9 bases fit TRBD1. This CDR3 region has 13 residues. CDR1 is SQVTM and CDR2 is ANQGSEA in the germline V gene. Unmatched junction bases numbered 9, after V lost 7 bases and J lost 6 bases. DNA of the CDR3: TGCAGCGCTGGGGACAGGGTGTGGGATGGCTACACCTTC. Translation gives CSAGDRVWDGYTF. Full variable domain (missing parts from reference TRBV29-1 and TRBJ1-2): SAVISQKPSRDICQRGTSLTIQCQVDSQVTMMFWYRQQPGQSLTLIATANQGSEATYESGFVIDKFPISRPNLTFSTLTVSNMSPEDSSIYLCSAGDRVWDGYTFGSGTRLTVV.

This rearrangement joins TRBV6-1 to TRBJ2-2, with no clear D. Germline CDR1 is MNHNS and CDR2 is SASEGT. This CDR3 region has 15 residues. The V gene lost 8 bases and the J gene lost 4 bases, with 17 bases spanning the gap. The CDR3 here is CASSLVGLSTGELFF. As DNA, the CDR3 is TGTGCCAGCTCCTTGGTGGGCCTGTCCACCGGGGAGCTGTTTTTT.

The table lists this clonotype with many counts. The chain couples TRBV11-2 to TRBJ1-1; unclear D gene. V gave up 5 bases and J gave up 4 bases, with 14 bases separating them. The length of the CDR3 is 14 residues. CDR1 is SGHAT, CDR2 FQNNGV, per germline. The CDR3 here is CASSPRGSGTEAFF. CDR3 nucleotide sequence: TGTGCCAGCAGCCCCCGTGGGTCTGGCACTGAAGCTTTCTTT.

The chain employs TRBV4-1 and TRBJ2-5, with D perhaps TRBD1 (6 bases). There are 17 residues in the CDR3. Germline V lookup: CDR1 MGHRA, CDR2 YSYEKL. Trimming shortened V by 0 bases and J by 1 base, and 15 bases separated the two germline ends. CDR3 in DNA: TGCGCCAGCAGCCAAGACTTGGCCCTCAGGGGCCAAGAGACCCAGTACTTC. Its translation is CASSQDLALRGQETQYF.

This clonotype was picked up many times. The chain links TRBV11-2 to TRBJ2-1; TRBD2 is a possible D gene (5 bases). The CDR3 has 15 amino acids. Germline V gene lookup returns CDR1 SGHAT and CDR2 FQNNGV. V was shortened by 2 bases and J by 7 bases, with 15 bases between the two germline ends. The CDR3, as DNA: TGTGCCAGCAGCTTAAGAGGGAGAAGAGGGAATGAGCAGTTCTTC. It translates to CASSLRGRRGNEQFF.

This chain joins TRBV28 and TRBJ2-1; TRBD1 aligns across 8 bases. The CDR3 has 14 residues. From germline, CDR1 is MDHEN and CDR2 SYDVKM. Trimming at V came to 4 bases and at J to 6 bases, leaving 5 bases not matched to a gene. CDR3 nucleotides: TGTGCCAGCAGTTCGACAGGGGCGGGCAATGAGCAGTTCTTC. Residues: CASSSTGAGNEQFF.

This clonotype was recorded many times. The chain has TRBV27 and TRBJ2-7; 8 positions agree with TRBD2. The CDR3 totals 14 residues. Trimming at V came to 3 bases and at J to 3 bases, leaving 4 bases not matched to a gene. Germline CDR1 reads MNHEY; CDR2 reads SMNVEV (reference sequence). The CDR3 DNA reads TGTGCCAGCAGTTTGGGGACTAGAGTCTACGAGCAGTACTTC. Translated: CASSLGTRVYEQYF.

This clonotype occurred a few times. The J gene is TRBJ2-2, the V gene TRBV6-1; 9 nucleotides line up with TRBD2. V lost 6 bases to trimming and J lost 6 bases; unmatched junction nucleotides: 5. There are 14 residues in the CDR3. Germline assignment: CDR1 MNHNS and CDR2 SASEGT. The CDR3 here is CASSVAGDSGELFF. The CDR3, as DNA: TGTGCCAGCAGCGTAGCGGGAGATTCCGGGGAGCTGTTTTTT.

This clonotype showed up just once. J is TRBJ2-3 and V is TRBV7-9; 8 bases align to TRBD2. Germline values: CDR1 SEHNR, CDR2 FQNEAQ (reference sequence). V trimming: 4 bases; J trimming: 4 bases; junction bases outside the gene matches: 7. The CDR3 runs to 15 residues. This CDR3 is CASSSLAGGADTQYF. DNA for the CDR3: TGTGCCAGCAGCTCATTGGCGGGAGGAGCAGATACGCAGTATTTT.

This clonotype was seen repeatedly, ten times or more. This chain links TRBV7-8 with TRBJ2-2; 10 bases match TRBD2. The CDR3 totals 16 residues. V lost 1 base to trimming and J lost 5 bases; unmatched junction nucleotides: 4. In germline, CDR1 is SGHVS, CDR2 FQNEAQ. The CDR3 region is CASSLEREGRTGELFF. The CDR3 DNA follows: TGTGCCAGCAGCTTAGAGCGGGAGGGCCGGACCGGGGAGCTGTTTTTT.

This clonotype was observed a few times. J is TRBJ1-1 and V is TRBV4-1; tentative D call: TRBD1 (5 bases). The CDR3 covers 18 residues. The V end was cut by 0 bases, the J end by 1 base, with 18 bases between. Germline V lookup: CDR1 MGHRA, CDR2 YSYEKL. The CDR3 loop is CASSQEGGRWTWNTEAFF. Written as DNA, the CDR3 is TGCGCCAGCAGCCAAGAGGGAGGGCGTTGGACATGGAACACTGAAGCTTTCTTT.

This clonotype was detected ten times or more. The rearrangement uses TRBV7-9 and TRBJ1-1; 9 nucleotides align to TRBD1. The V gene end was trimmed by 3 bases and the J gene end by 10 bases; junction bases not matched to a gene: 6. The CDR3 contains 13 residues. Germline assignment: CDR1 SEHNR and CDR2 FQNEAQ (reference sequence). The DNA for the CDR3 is TGTGCCAGCAGCTTTGACGGACAGGGGAGAGCTTTCTTT. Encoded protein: CASSFDGQGRAFF.

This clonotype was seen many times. The CDR3 sequence: CASSPSVGLNEQFF. DNA for the CDR3: TGTGCCAGCAGTCCGTCGGTAGGGTTGAATGAGCAGTTCTTC. The J gene is TRBJ2-1, the V gene TRBV6-1, with unresolved D. The CDR3 consists of 14 residues. The V gene's germline CDR1 is MNHNS and CDR2 SASEGT. Deletions cut 5 bases from V and 7 bases from J, with 15 bases between.

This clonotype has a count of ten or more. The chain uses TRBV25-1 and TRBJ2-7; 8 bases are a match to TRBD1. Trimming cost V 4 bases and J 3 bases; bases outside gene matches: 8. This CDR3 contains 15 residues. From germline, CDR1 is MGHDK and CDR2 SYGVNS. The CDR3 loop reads CASSGSTGVLYEQYF. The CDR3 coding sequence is TGTGCCAGCAGTGGATCGACAGGGGTCCTCTACGAGCAGTACTTC.

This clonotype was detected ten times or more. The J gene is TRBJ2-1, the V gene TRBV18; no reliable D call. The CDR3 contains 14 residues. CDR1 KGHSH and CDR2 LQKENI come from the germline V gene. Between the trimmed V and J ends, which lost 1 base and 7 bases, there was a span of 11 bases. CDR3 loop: CASSPLGSWNEQFF. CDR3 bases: TGTGCCAGCTCACCACTAGGGTCATGGAATGAGCAGTTCTTC. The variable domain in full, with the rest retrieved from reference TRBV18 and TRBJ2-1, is NAGVMQNPRHLVRRRGQEARLRCSPMKGHSHVYWYRQLPEEGLKFMVYLQKENIIDESGMPKERFSAEFPKEGPSILRIQQVVRGDSAAYFCASSPLGSWNEQFFGPGTRLTVL.

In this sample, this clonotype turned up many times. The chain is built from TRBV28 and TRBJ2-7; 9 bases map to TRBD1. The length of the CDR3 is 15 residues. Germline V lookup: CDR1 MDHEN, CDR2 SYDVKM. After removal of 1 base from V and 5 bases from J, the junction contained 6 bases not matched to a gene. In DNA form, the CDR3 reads TGTGCCAGCAGTTTATTAGGGACAGGGAATGACGAGCAGTACTTC. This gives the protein CASSLLGTGNDEQYF.

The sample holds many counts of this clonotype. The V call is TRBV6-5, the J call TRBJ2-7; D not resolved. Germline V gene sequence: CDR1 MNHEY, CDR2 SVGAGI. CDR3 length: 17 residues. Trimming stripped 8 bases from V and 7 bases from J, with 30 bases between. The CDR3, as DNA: TGTGCCAGCTACAGTTACTCGAAGCGCGGCCGGCCGAAGGAGCAGTACTTC. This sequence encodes CASYSYSKRGRPKEQYF.